These T cell receptor beta chains were read from a single sample in a study of cytomegalovirus exposure and HLA in healthy donors. Method: immunoSEQ multiplex PCR; TCRdb's copy keeps in-frame clones and lacks some. In the table there are 200,000 to 300,000 clones, about 86% of which are singletons. Sequences were obtained from PBMCs. The receptor set was obtained from a woman in her twenties or thirties in good health and CMV-seropositive. Both conserved end residues are trimmed from each CDR3. A D gene is named only where the DNA matches it firmly.

j_call	d_call	v_call	cdr3_aa
TRBJ2-7	TRBD1	TRBV2	ASSPGQGDPYEQY
TRBJ1-1	NA	TRBV5-1	ASSLGGANTEAF
TRBJ1-5	NA	TRBV19	ASSMSSNQPQH
TRBJ2-7	TRBD1	TRBV5-1	ASSWTGTGVFSYEQY
TRBJ2-2	TRBD2	TRBV27	ASSIGLAGAVNGELF
TRBJ1-2	NA	TRBV14	ASSQVGVGANYGYT
TRBJ2-1	TRBD1	TRBV5-1	ASSPRWDSNEQF
TRBJ1-2	NA	TRBV6-1	ASRVDSNYGYT
TRBJ2-1	TRBD1	TRBV7-2	ASSLDRGSYNEQF
TRBJ2-5	TRBD2	TRBV5-1	ASSPSGSRGETQY
TRBJ2-1	TRBD2	TRBV6-5	ASRAVAGQYNEQF
TRBJ2-5	NA	TRBV30	AWSRGIQETQY